Each of the 9 T cell receptor beta chains below was sequenced from the same sample in a study of shared clonotypes between healthy human individuals. Assay: immunoSEQ multiplex PCR; the TCRdb copy retains only in-frame clones and omits some. The sample contains about 1,900,000 clones, about 95% of which appear only once. Naive CD8 cells lacked CD45RO and underwent positive selection for CCR7, leaving out terminally differentiated effector memory CD45RA+ cells. Sequenced: naive CD8+ T cells sorted from blood. The receptors derive from a man aged 18 to 29 in good health.

This clone was found once. The chain employs TRBV5-6 and TRBJ1-1; D is unclear. This CDR3 is 11 amino acids long. Looked up from germline, CDR1 is SGHDT and CDR2 is YYEEEE. V dropped 1 base and J dropped 12 bases, with 10 bases sitting between them. The CDR3 loop reads CASSLTGESFF. The CDR3 nucleotides read TGTGCCAGCAGCTTGACGGGTGAGTCTTTCTTT.

The J gene is TRBJ2-2, the V gene TRBV4-1, with TRBD1 as a possible D gene (6 bases). The length of the CDR3 is 15 residues. Germline V gives CDR1 MGHRA, CDR2 YSYEKL. V dropped 1 base and J dropped 3 bases, with 9 bases sitting between them. CDR3 protein: CASSQVSGDTGELFF. The CDR3 bases are TGCGCCAGCAGCCAAGTCTCAGGGGACACCGGGGAGCTGTTTTTT.

The rearrangement joins TRBV29-1 to TRBJ2-4; D not resolved. This CDR3 has 13 amino acids. Germline values: CDR1 SQVTM, CDR2 ANQGSEA. Trimming took off 7 bases at V and 0 bases at J, with 10 bases between the two ends. The CDR3 here is CSDLVLAKNIQYF. For the CDR3, the DNA is TGCAGCGATTTAGTTCTAGCCAAAAACATTCAGTACTTC.

This clone has a single count. The gene calls are TRBV11-2 and TRBJ1-3; 10 bases match TRBD1. The junction had 8 bases not matched to a gene; V was cut back by 5 bases and J by 4 bases. CDR3 length: 16 amino acids. Germline V CDR1 and CDR2: SGHAT, FQNNGV. In nucleotides, the CDR3 is TGTGCCAGCAGCCCTCCGGGACAGGGGTCCGGAAACACCATATATTTT. Protein sequence: CASSPPGQGSGNTIYF.

This rearrangement joins TRBV19 to TRBJ2-3, with 16 bases matching TRBD2. Germline V gives CDR1 LNHDA, CDR2 SQIVND (reference sequence). V was clipped by 5 bases and J by 6 bases; unmatched bases: 8. The CDR3 totals 17 residues. The CDR3 sequence: CASSLGLAGGPFDTQYF. The CDR3 bases are TGTGCCAGTAGTTTGGGACTAGCGGGAGGGCCCTTCGATACGCAGTATTTT.

CDR3 sequence reads: CASSLGKTGTDTQYF. Here the CDR3 DNA reads TGTGCCAGCAGCTTAGGCAAAACAGGCACAGATACGCAGTATTTT. The chain combines TRBV7-9 with TRBJ2-3; D remains unclear. The CDR3 loop spans 15 amino acids. Germline V gene lookup returns CDR1 SEHNR and CDR2 FQNEAQ (reference sequence). Trimming removed 1 base from V and 1 base from J, with 9 bases in between.

V usage is TRBV6-5 and J usage is TRBJ1-3; perhaps TRBD1 as D (6 bases). CDR1 MNHEY and CDR2 SVGAGI come from the germline V gene. The CDR3 spans 14 residues. The germline V and J ends were trimmed by 11 bases and 2 bases, with 16 bases remaining between them. DNA for the CDR3: TGTGCCGCCTCCCCGGACAGAGCTGGAAACACCATATATTTT. Translating it yields CAASPDRAGNTIYF.

The genes are TRBV14 and TRBJ2-3, with D perhaps TRBD1 (6 bases). The CDR3 length is 15 residues. CDR1 is SGHDN and CDR2 is FVKESK in the germline V gene. Trimming removed 3 bases from V and 0 bases from J, with 10 bases in between. This chain's CDR3 is CASSQGAISTDTQYF. In DNA, the CDR3 is TGTGCCAGCAGCCAGGGGGCTATCAGCACAGATACGCAGTATTTT.

This clone was seen only once. The rearrangement joins TRBV27 to TRBJ2-3, with 12 bases fitting TRBD2. V trimming: 1 base; J trimming: 6 bases; junction bases outside the gene matches: 8. CDR1 and CDR2 (germline): MNHEY, SMNVEV (reference sequence). The CDR3 runs to 17 residues. The CDR3 nucleotides are TGTGCCAGCAGTTTATTAGCTAGCGGGGGGGCAGCGGATACGCAGTATTTT. This gives the protein CASSLLASGGAADTQYF.